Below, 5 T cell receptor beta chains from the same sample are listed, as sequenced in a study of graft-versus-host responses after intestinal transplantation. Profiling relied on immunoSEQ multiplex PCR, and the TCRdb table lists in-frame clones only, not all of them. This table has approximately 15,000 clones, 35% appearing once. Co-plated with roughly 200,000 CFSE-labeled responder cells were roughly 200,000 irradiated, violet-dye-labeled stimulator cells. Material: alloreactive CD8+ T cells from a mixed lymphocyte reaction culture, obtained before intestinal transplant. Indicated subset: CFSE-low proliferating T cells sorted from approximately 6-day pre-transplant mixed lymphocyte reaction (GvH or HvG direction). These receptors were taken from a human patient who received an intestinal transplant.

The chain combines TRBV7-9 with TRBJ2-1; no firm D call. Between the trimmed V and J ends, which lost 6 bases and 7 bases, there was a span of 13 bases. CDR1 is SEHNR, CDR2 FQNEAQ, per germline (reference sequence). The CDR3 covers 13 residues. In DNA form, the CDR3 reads TGTGCCAGCAGTCCTTTTGCCCTGAATGAGCAGTTCTTC. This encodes CASSPFALNEQFF.

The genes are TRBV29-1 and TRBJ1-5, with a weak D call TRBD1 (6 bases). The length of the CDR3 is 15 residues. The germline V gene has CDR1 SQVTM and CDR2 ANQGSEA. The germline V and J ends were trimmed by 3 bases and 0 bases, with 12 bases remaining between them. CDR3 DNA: TGCAGCGTTGACGAGGGGGGGGTTAGCAATCAGCCCCAGCATTTT. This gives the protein CSVDEGGVSNQPQHF. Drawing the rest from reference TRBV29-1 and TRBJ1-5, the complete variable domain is SAVISQKPSRDICQRGTSLTIQCQVDSQVTMMFWYRQQPGQSLTLIATANQGSEATYESGFVIDKFPISRPNLTFSTLTVSNMSPEDSSIYLCSVDEGGVSNQPQHFGDGTRLSIL.

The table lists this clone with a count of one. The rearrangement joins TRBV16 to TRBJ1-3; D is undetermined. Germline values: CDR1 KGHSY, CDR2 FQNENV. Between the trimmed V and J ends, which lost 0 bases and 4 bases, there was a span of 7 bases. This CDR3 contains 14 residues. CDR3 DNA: TGTGCCAGCAGCCAATCGGTACAGGGAAACACCATATATTTT. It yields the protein CASSQSVQGNTIYF.

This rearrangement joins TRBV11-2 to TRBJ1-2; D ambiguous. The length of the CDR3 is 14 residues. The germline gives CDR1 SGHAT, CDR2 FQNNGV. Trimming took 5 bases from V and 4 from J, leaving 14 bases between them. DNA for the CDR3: TGTGCCAGCAGCCCCCCCGGACGGAGCTATGGCTACACCTTC. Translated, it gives CASSPPGRSYGYTF.

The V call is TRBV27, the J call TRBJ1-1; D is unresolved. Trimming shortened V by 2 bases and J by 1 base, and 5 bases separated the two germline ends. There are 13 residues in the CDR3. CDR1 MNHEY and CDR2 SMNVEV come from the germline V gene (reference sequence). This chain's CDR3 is CASSLVGNTEAFF. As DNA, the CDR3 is TGTGCCAGCAGTTTAGTGGGGAACACTGAAGCTTTCTTT.